What follows is one T cell receptor beta chain and its context. This sample stems from a study of blood T cell repertoires in COVID-19. This table comes from immunoSEQ multiplex PCR, and its TCRdb copy is limited to in-frame clones, with some not included. The sample consists of 300,000 to 350,000 clones, roughly 87% of them appearing once. In germline, CDR1 is GTSNPN, CDR2 SVGIG (reference sequence). The CDR3 covers 12 residues. The J segment lost 7 bases and the V segment lost 5 bases, leaving 3 bases of the junction unmatched. The rearrangement joins TRBV30 to TRBJ1-5, with 9 bases aligning to TRBD1. Sequencing was done on a sample of peripheral blood. This sequence was found in a man under 40 with COVID-19, enrolled during active disease. This CDR3 is CAWRTGDQPQHF. DNA of the CDR3: TGTGCCTGGCGGACAGGGGACCAGCCCCAGCATTTT. Filled out from reference TRBV30 and TRBJ1-5, the complete variable domain reads SQTIHQWPATLVQPVGSPLSLECTVEGTSNPNLYWYRQAAGRGLQLLFYSVGIGQISSEVPQNLSASRPQDRQFILSSKKLLLSDSGFYLCAWRTGDQPQHFGDGTRLSIL.